The entry below describes one TCR beta chain. 13 Jbeta primers and 60 Vbeta primers were used for the PCR. The table came from immunoSEQ multiplex PCR; TCRdb's copy has only in-frame clones and leaves some out. This table holds 75,000 to 95,000 clones, roughly 78% found once. The CDR3 runs 14 residues. Germline V gene data show CDR1 as SGHDN and CDR2 as FVKESK. V shed 1 base and J shed 3 bases, with 6 bases lying between them. The record originates from a study of cytomegalovirus exposure and HLA in healthy donors. Input material: PBMCs. This rearrangement joins TRBV14 to TRBJ2-2; D remains ambiguous. The source is a male donor in good health and CMV-seropositive. The CDR3 loop reads CASSQGLHTGELFF. The CDR3 DNA sequence: TGTGCCAGCAGCCAAGGACTTCACACCGGGGAGCTGTTTTTT.